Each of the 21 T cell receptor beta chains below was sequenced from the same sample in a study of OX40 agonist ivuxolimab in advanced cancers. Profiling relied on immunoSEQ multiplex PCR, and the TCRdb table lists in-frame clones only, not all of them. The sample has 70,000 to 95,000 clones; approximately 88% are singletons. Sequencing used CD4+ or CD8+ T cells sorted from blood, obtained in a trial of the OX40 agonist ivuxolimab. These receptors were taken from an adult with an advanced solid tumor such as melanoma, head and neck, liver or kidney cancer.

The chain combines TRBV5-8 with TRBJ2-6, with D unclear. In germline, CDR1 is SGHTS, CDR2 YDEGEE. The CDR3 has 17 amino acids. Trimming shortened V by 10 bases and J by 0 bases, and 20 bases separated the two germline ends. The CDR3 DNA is TGTGCCGCGTGGGTGGCCGAGGCGAGCTCTGGGGCCAACGTCCTGACTTTC. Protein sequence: CAAWVAEASSGANVLTF.

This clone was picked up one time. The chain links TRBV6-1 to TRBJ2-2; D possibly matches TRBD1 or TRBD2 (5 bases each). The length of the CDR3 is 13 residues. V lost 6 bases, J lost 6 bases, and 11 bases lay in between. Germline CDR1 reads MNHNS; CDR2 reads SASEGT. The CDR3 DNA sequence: TGTGCCAGCAGACCATGGGGACCCGGGGAGCTGTTTTTT. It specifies CASRPWGPGELFF.

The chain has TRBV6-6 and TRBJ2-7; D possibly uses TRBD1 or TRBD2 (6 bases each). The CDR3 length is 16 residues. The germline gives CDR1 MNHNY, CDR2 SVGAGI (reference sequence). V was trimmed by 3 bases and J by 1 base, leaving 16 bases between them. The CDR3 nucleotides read TGTGCCAGCAGTTATTTGGGGGGACACGTATCCTACGAGCAGTACTTC. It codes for CASSYLGGHVSYEQYF.

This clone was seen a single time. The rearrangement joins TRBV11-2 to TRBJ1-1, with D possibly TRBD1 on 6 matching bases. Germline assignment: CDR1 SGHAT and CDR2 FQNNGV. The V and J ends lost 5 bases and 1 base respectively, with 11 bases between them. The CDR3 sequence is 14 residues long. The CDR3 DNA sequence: TGTGCCAGCAGCCCGGGACAAACGAACACTGAAGCTTTCTTT. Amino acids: CASSPGQTNTEAFF.

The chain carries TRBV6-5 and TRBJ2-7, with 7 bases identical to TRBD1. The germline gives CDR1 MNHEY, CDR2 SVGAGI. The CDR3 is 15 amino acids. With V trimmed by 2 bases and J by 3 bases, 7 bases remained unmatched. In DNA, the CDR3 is TGTGCCAGCAGTTACGAGACAGGGTGGAACTACGAGCAGTACTTC. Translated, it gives CASSYETGWNYEQYF.

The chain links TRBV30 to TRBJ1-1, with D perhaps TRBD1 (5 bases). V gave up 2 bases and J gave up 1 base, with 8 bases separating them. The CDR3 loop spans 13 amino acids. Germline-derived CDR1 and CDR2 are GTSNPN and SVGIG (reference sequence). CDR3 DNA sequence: TGTGCCTGGAGTACTGGACAGAACACTGAAGCTTTCTTT. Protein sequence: CAWSTGQNTEAFF.

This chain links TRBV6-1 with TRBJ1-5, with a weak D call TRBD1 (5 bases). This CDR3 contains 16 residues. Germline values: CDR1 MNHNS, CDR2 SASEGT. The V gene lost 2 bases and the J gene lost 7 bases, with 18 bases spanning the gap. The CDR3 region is CASSESMPGSGQPQHF. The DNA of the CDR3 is TGTGCCAGCAGTGAATCGATGCCAGGGAGTGGGCAGCCCCAGCATTTT.

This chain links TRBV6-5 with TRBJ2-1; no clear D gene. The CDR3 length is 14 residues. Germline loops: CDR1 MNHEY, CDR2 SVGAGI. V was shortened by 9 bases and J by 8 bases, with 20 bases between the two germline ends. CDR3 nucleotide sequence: TGTGCCAGTTCAAGTTCACCGGTCAGCTATGAGCAGTTCTTC. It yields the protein CASSSSPVSYEQFF.

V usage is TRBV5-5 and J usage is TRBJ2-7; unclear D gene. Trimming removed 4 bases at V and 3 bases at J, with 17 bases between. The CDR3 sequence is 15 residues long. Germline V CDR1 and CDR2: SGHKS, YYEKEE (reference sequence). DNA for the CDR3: TGTGCCAGCAGCCTCTACGTGGGCGAACTCTACGAGCAGTACTTC. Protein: CASSLYVGELYEQYF.

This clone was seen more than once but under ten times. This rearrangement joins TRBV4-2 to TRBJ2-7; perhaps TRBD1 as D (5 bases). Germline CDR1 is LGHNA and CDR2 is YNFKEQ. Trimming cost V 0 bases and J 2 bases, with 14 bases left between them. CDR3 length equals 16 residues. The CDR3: CASSQDTRQSAYEQYF. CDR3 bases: TGTGCCAGCAGCCAAGATACCCGACAGTCTGCCTACGAGCAGTACTTC.

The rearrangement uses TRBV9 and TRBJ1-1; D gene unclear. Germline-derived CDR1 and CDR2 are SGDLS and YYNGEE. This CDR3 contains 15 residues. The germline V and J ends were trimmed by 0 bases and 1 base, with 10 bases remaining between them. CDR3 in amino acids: CASSVDVIENTEAFF. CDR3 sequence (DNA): TGTGCCAGCAGCGTAGATGTCATCGAGAACACTGAAGCTTTCTTT.

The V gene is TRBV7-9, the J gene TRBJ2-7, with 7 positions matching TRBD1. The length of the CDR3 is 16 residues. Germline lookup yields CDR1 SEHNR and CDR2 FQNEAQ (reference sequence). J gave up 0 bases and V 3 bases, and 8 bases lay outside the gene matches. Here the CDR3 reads CASSLGLGQNSYEQYF. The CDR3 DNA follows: TGTGCCAGCAGCTTGGGGCTGGGACAGAACTCCTACGAGCAGTACTTC.

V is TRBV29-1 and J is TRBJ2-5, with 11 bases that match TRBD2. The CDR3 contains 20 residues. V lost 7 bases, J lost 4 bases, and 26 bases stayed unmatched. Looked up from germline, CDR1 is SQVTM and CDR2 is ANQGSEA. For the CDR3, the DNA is TGCAGCGCCACTTCCCCGTGGACAGGGGAAAAACTAGCGGGAGTAGAGACCCAGTACTTC. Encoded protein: CSATSPWTGEKLAGVETQYF. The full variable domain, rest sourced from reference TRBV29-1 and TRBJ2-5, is SAVISQKPSRDICQRGTSLTIQCQVDSQVTMMFWYRQQPGQSLTLIATANQGSEATYESGFVIDKFPISRPNLTFSTLTVSNMSPEDSSIYLCSATSPWTGEKLAGVETQYFGPGTRLLVL.

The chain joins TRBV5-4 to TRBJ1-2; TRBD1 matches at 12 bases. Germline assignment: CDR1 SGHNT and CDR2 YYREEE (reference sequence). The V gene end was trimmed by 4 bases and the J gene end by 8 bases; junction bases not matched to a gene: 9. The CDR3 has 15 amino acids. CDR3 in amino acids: CASSHLTGTGGGYTF. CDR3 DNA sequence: TGTGCCAGCAGCCATCTTACCGGGACAGGGGGCGGCTACACCTTC.

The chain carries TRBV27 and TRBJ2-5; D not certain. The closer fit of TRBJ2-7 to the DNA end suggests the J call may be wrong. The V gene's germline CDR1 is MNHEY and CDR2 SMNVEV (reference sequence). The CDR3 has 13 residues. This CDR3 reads CASSLSPVYEQYF. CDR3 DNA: TGTGCCAGCAGTTTATCGCCGGTCTACGAGCAGTACTTC.

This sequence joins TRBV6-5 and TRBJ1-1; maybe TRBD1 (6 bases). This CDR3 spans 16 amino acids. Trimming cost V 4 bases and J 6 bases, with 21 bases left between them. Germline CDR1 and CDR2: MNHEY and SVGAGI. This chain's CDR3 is CASSFGQQGRRAEAFF. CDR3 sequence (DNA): TGTGCCAGCAGTTTTGGGCAACAGGGTAGGAGGGCTGAAGCTTTCTTT.

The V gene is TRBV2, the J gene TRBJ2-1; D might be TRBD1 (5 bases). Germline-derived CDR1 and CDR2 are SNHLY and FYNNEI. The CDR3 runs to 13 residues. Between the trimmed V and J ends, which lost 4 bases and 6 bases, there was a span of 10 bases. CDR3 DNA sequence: TGTGCCAGCAGTGTCACAGGAAGCAATGAGCAGTTCTTC. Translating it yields CASSVTGSNEQFF. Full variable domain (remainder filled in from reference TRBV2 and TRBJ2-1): EPEVTQTPSHQVTQMGQEVILRCVPISNHLYFYWYRQILGQKVEFLVSFYNNEISEKSEIFDDQFSVERPDGSNFTLKIRSTKLEDSAMYFCASSVTGSNEQFFGPGTRLTVL.

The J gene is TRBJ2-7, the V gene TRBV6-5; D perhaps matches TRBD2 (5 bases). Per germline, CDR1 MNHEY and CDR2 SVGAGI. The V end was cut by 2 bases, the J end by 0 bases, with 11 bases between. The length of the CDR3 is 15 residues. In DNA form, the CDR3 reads TGTGCCAGCAGTTACCTCGCCAGCGGCTCCTACGAGCAGTACTTC. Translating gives CASSYLASGSYEQYF.

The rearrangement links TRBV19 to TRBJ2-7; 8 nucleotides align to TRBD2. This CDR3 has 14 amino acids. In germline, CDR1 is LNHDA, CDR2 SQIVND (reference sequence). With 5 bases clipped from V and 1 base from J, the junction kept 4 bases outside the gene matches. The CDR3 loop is CASSPGTRSYEQYF. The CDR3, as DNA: TGTGCCAGTAGTCCCGGGACTAGGTCCTACGAGCAGTACTTC.

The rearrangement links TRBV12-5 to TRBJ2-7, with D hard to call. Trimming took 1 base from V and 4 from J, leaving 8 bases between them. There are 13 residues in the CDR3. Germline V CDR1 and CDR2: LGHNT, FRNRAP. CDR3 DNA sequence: TGTGCTAGTGGTTTGGGGTTCAGGTACGAGCAGTACTTC. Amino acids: CASGLGFRYEQYF.

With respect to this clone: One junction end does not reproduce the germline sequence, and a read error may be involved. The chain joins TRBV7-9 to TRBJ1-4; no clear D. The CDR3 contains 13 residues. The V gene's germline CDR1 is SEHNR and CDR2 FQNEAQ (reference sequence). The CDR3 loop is CASSPTTNEKLFF. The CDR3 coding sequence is TGTGCCAGCAGCCCCACAACCAATGAAAAACTGTTTTTT.